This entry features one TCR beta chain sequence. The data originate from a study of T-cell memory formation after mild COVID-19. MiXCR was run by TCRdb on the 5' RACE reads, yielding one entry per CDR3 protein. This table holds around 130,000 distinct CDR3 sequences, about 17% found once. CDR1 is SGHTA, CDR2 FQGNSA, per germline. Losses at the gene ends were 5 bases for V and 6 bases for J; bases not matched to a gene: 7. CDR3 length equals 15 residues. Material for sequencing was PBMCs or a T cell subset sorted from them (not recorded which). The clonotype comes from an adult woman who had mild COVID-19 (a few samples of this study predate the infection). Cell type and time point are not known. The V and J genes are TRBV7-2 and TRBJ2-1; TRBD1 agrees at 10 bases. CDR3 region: CASSPARTGGNEQFF. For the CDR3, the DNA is TGTGCCAGCAGCCCCGCGCGGACAGGGGGCAATGAGCAGTTCTTC.